One and the same sample provided the 3 T cell receptor beta chains below, sequenced in a study of beta chain features in type 1 diabetes (dated by TCRdb to the late 2010s). The library was generated by the immunoSEQ multiplex PCR assay. All of the isolated RNA was reverse transcribed with the High Capacity cDNA Reverse Transcription Kit, so expressed TCRB transcripts were sequenced. TCRdb's version of the immuneACCESS table is confined to in-frame rearrangements and falls short of the full clone set. An unresolved V gene accounts for under half of the shortfall where checked; the remainder is of unknown origin. In this sample the table shows a few hundred thousand clones, roughly a tenth of which occur a single time. Over 1% of the sample belongs to the ten largest clones. The sequenced sample consisted of central memory CD4+ T cells from blood. These receptors originate from a man in his late teens or twenties in good health.

The V call is TRBV7-7, the J call TRBJ2-6; TRBD2 matches 9 bases. Germline-derived CDR1 and CDR2 are SSHAT and FNYEAQ (reference sequence). This CDR3 is built from 12 residues. The CDR3 sequence: CASGGPGNVLTF. CDR3 coding DNA: TGTGCTAGCGGGGGACCCGGGAACGTCCTGACTTTC.

V is TRBV2 and J is TRBJ2-1; 10 nucleotides agree with TRBD2. The CDR3 is 13 amino acids. Trimming at V came to 7 bases and at J to 14 bases, leaving 11 bases not matched to a gene. Germline V gene sequence: CDR1 SNHLY, CDR2 FYNNEI. CDR3: CASTQVLAGDEFF. The CDR3 DNA reads as TGTGCCAGCACCCAAGTCCTAGCGGGAGACGAGTTCTTC.

This clone occurred a few times. A far more abundant clone sits one base away, making this likely a read error. The genes are TRBV7-2 and TRBJ2-7; the match to TRBD2 covers 9 bases. The CDR3 is 15 residues long. V dropped 5 bases and J dropped 0; count of bases not matched to a gene: 5. The germline CDR1 and CDR2 sequences are SGHTA and FQGNSA. The CDR3, as DNA: TGTGCCAGCAGCCTGGGACTAGCTCCCTCCTACGAGCAGTACTTC. Its translation is CASSLGLAPSYEQYF. The complete variable domain, with remaining parts taken from reference TRBV7-2 and TRBJ2-7, reads GAGVSQSPSNKVTEKGKDVELRCDPISGHTALYWYRQSLGQGLEFLIYFQGNSAPDKSGLPSDRFSAERTGGSVSTLTIQRTQQEDSAVYLCASSLGLAPSYEQYFGPGTRLTVT.